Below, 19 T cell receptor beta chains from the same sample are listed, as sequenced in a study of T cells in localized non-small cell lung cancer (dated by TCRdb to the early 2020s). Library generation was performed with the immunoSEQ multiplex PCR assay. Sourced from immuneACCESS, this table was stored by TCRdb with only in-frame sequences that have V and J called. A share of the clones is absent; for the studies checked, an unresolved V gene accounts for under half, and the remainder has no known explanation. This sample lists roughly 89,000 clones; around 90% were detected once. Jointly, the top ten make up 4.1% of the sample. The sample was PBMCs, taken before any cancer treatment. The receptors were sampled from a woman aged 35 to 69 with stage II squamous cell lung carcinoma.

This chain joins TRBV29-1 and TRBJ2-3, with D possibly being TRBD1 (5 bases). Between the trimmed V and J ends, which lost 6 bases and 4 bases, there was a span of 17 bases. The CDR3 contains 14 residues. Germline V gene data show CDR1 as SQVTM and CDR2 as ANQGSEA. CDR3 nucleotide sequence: TGCAGCGTCGACGAGGACATGGGGCCAGATACGCAGTATTTT. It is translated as CSVDEDMGPDTQYF.

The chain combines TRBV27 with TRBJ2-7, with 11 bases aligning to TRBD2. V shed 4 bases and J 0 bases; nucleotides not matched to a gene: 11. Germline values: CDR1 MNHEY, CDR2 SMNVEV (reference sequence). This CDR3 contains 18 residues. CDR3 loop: CASSSTSGTTLLSYEQYF. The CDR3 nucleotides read TGTGCCAGCAGTTCGACTAGCGGGACCACGTTACTCTCCTACGAGCAGTACTTC.

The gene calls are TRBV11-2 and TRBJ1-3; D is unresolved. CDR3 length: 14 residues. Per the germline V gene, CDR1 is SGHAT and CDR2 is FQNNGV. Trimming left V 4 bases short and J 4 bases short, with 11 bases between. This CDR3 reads CASSSSPGGNTIYF. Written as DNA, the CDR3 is TGTGCCAGCAGCTCTTCCCCAGGCGGAAACACCATATATTTT.

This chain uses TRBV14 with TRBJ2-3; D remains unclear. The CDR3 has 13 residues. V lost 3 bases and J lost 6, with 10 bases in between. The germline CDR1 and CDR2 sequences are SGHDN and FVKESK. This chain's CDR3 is CASSQERSDTQYF. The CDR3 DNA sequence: TGTGCCAGCAGCCAGGAAAGATCGGATACGCAGTATTTT.

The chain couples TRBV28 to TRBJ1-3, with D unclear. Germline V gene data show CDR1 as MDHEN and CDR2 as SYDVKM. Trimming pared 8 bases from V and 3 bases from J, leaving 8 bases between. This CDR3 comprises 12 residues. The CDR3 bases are TGTGCCAGCGGTAGGGTTGGAAACACCATATATTTT. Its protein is CASGRVGNTIYF.

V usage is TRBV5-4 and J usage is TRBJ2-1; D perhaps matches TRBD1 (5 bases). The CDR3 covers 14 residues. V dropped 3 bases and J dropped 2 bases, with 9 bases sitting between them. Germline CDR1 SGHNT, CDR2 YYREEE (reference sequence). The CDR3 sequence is CASSSSGPYNEQFF. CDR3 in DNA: TGTGCCAGCAGCTCGTCAGGGCCCTACAATGAGCAGTTCTTC.

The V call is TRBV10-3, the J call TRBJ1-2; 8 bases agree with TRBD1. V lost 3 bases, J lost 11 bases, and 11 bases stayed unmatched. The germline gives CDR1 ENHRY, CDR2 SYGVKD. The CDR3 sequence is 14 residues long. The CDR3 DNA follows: TGTGCCATCAGTGACCCCAGGGGGCGCGGGTCTTACACCTTC. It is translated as CAISDPRGRGSYTF.

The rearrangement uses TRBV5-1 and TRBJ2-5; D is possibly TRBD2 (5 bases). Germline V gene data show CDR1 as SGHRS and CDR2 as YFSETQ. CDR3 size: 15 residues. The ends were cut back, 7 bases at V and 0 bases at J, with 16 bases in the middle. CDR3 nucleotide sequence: TGCGCCAGCTCGGCCAGAGCGGAGTACCAAGAGACCCAGTACTTC. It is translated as CASSARAEYQETQYF.

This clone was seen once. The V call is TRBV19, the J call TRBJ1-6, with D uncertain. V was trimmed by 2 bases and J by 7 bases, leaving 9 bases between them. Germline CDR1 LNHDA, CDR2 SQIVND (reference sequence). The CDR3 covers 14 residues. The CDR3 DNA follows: TGTGCCAGTAGTATAAGGTCCGAAAATTCACCCCTCCACTTT. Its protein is CASSIRSENSPLHF.

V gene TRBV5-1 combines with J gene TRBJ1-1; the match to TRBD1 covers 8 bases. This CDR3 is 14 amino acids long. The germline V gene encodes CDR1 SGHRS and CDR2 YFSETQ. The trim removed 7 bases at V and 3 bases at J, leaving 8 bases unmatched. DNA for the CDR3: TGCGCCAGCGCGGTCGACAGGGGAGACACTGAAGCTTTCTTT. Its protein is CASAVDRGDTEAFF.

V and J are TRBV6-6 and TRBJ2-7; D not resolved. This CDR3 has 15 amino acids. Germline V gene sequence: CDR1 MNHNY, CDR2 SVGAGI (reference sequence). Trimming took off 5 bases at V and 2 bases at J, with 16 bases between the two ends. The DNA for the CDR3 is TGTGCCAGCAGTCACCTCAGGACGTATCCCTACGAGCAGTACTTC. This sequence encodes CASSHLRTYPYEQYF.

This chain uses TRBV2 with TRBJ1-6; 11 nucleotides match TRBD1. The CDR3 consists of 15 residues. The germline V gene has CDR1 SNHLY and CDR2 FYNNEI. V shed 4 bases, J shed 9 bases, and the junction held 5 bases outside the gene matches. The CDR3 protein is CASSGTGGWGSPLHF. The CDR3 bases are TGTGCCAGCAGTGGGACAGGGGGCTGGGGTTCACCCCTCCACTTT.

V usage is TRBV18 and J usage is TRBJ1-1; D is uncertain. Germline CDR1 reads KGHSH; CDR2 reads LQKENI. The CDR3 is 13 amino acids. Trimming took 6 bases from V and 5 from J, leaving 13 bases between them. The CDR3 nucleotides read TGTGCCAGCTCTCAGGACCCGCGAACTGAAGCTTTCTTT. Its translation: CASSQDPRTEAFF.

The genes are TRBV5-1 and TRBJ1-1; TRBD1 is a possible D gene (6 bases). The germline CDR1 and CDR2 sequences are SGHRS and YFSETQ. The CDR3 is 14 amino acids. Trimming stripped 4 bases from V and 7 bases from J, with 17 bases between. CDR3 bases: TGCGCCAGCAGCCCAGAATTTACAGGGTATGAAGCTTTCTTT. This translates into CASSPEFTGYEAFF. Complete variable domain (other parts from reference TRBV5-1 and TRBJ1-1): KAGVTQTPRYLIKTRGQQVTLSCSPISGHRSVSWYQQTPGQGLQFLFEYFSETQRNKGNFPGRFSGRQFSNSRSEMNVSTLELGDSALYLCASSPEFTGYEAFFGQGTRLTVV.

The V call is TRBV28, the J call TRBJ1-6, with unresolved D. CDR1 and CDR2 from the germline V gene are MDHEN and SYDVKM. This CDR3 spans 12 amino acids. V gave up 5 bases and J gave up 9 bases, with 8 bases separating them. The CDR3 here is CASSNGVSPLHF. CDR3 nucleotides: TGTGCCAGCAGTAACGGGGTTTCACCCCTCCACTTT.

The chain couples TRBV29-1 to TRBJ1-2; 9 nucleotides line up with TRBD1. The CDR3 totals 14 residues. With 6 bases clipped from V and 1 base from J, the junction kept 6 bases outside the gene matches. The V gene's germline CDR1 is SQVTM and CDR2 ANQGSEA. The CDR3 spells CSVAGTGNNYGYTF. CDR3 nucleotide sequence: TGCAGCGTAGCCGGGACAGGGAATAACTATGGCTACACCTTC.

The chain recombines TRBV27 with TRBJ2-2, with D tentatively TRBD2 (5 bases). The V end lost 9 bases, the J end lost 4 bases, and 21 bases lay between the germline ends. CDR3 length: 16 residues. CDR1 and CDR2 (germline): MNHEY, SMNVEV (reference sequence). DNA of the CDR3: TGTGCCAGTAAATCCCACGTCGAGGGTCCCACCGGGGAGCTGTTTTTT. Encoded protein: CASKSHVEGPTGELFF.

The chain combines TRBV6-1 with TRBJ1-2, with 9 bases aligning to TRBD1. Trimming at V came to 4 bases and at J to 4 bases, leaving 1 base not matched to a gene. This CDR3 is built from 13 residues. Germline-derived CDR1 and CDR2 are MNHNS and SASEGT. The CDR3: CASSVTGGYGYTF. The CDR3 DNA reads TGTGCCAGCAGTGTGACAGGGGGCTATGGCTACACCTTC.

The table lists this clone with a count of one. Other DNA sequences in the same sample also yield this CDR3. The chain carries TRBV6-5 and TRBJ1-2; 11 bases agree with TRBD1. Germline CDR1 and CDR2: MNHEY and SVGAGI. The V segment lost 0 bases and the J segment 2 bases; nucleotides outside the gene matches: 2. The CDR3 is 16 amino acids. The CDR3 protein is CASSYSRTGGNYGYTF. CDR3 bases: TGTGCCAGCAGTTACTCACGGACAGGGGGCAACTATGGCTACACCTTC.